Listed below are T cell receptor beta chains from one sample, sequenced in a study of shared clonotypes between healthy human individuals. The table came from immunoSEQ multiplex PCR; TCRdb's copy has only in-frame clones and leaves some out. In the table there are about 2.3 million clones, less than 95% of which are singletons. The source material was naive CD4+ T cells from PBMCs. The source of these receptors is a man aged 18 to 30 in good health. Some clones in this sample may be carry-over from other donors' samples. Each CDR3 is given with its conserved first and last residue. The order of the fields is J gene, V gene, D gene, CDR3 protein, CDR3 DNA. D genes are given only for firm matches.

J: TRBJ2-1
V: TRBV7-6
D: NA
CDR3: CASSLAGGYNEQFF
DNA: TGTGCCAGCAGCTTAGCGGGAGGATACAATGAGCAGTTCTTC

J: TRBJ2-3
V: TRBV7-3
D: NA
CDR3: CASSLEGGTDTQYF
DNA: TGTGCCAGCAGCTTGGAGGGCGGCACAGATACGCAGTATTTT

J: TRBJ2-5
V: TRBV11-2
D: NA
CDR3: CASSPHRILMETQYF
DNA: TGTGCCAGCAGCCCTCACAGGATTCTCATGGAGACCCAGTACTTC

J: TRBJ2-7
V: TRBV6-1
D: NA
CDR3: CASSEDWYEQYF
DNA: TGTGCCAGCAGTGAAGACTGGTACGAGCAGTACTTC

J: TRBJ1-2
V: TRBV6-1
D: NA
CDR3: CASSLQGLNYGYTF
DNA: TGTGCCAGCAGTCTCCAGGGACTTAACTATGGCTACACCTTC

J: TRBJ2-7
V: TRBV5-6
D: TRBD1
CDR3: CASSLRTGGVKQYF
DNA: TGTGCCAGCAGCTTAAGGACAGGGGGCGTGAAGCAGTACTTC

J: TRBJ2-7
V: TRBV28
D: NA
CDR3: CASSFMGHSYEQYF
DNA: TGTGCCAGCAGTTTCATGGGACACTCCTACGAGCAGTACTTC

J: TRBJ1-3
V: TRBV10-3
D: NA
CDR3: CAISGQGNTIYF
DNA: TGTGCCATCAGTGGACAGGGAAACACCATATATTTT

J: TRBJ1-4
V: TRBV6-5
D: NA
CDR3: CASSRAQGTNEKLFF
DNA: TGTGCCAGCAGTAGGGCCCAGGGAACTAATGAAAAACTGTTTTTT

J: TRBJ2-5
V: TRBV11-2
D: TRBD1
CDR3: CASSSTGGGETQYF
DNA: TGTGCCAGCAGCTCGACAGGGGGCGGGGAGACCCAGTACTTC

J: TRBJ1-2
V: TRBV5-1
D: NA
CDR3: CASSLAGENYGYTF
DNA: TGCGCCAGCAGCTTGGCCGGAGAGAACTATGGCTACACCTTC

J: TRBJ2-7
V: TRBV7-3
D: NA
CDR3: CASSFKDLRRQNLTYEQYF
DNA: TGTGCCAGCAGCTTTAAAGACTTAAGAAGGCAGAACCTAACCTACGAGCAGTACTTC

J: TRBJ1-1
V: TRBV5-1
D: NA
CDR3: CASSLGQPNTEAFF
DNA: TGCGCCAGCAGCTTAGGGCAGCCGAACACTGAAGCTTTCTTT

J: TRBJ2-1
V: TRBV28
D: TRBD2
CDR3: CATKVGLAGVFNNEQFF
DNA: TGTGCCACCAAGGTCGGGCTAGCGGGAGTTTTCAACAATGAGCAGTTCTTC

J: TRBJ1-3
V: TRBV30
D: NA
CDR3: CAWSSQGTSSGNTIYF
DNA: TGTGCCTGGAGCTCTCAGGGGACCAGCTCTGGAAACACCATATATTTT